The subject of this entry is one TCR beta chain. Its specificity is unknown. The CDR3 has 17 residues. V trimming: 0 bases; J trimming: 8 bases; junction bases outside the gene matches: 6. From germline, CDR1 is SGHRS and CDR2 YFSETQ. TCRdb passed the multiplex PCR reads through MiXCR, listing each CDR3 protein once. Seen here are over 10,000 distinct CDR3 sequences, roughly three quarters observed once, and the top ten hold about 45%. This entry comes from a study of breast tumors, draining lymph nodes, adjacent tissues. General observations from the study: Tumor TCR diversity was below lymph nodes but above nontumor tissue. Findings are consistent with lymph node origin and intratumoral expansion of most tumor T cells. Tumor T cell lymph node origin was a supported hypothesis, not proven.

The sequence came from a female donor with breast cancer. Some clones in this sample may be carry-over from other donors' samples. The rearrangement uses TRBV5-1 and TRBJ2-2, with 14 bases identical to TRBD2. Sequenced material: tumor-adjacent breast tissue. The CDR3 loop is CASSLEGLAGASGELFF. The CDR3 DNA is TGCGCCAGCAGCTTGGAGGGACTAGCGGGAGCCTCTGGGGAGCTGTTTTTT.